The source of this T cell receptor (beta chain) is a study of control samples from healthy donors and cancer patients (dated by TCRdb to the early 2020s). Comment on this clone: Its target antigen remains unknown. No clone much larger than this one lies a single base away; base qualities are absent.

Receptor amplification or capture employed the immunoSEQ multiplex PCR assay. Drawn from immuneACCESS, this table holds only the in-frame rearrangements with V and J called that TCRdb kept. Clones are partly lost; checked studies trace under half to an unresolved V gene and leave the rest unexplained. Recorded for this sample are roughly 40,000 clones; roughly 83% of them occurred a single time. The top ten constitute over 45% of the sample. V gives up 3 bases and J gives up 5 bases, and the segment between their germline ends measures 9 bases. From a lookup of the germline V gene (reference sequence), CDR1 and CDR2 are SGHKS and YYEKEE. The CDR3 holds 13 amino acids from the cysteine to the phenylalanine. Of the read, only the CDR3 DNA is kept; its 39 bases are in frame from base 1.

This clonotype was sampled from a man aged 55 to 69 in good health. The sequenced sample consisted of blood. The chain is assembled from TRBV5-5 and TRBJ1-5, with a tentative D gene TRBD1 over 6 matching bases. The sequenced DNA is TGTGCCAGCAGCTGGACAGCTTATCAGCCCCAGCATTTT. It encodes CASSWTAYQPQHF.